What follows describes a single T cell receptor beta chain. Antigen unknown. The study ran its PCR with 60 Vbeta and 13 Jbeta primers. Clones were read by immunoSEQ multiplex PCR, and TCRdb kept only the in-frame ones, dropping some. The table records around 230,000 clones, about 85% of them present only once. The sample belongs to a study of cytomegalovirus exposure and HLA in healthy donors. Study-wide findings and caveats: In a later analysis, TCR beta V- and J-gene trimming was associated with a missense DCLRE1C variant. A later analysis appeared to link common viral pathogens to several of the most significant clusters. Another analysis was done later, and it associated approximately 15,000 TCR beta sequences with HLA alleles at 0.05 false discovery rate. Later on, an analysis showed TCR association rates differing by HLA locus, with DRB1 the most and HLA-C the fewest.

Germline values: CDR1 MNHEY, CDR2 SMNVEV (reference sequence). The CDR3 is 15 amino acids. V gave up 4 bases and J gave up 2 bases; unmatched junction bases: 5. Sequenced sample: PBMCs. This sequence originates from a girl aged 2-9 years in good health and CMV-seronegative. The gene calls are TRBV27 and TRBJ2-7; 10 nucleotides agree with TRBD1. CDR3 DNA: TGTGCCAGCAGTTACGGGACAGGGGATCCCTACGAGCAGTACTTC. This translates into CASSYGTGDPYEQYF.